A selection of T cell receptor beta chains follows, all from one sample in a study of response to subunit inactivated influenza vaccine. A single record per CDR3 protein comes from TCRdb applying MiXCR to the RT-PCR reads. The data show around 170,000 distinct CDR3 sequences, over 8.5% seen once. This specimen was CD8+ T cells sorted from PBMCs, taken around 25 months after vaccination. The receptors here all came from a man aged 50-75 years who received an inactivated influenza vaccine. The CDR3 runs from the conserved cysteine through the conserved F or W. Clone size is shown for a subset of rows, as once, few, many or a class of expanded clone.

clone size,V gene,CDR3 protein
.,TRBV7-2,CASSLDPRGYEQYF
many,TRBV7-2,CASSLGDSHYEQYF
few,TRBV30,CAWSGLASTDTQYF
many,TRBV4-1,CASSQDQRMQYF
.,TRBV11-1,CASSSPNDGVGVWMNTEAFF
many,TRBV24-1,CATSDLGNTDTQYF
few,TRBV3-1,CASSQGGKGKNIQYF
few,TRBV28,CASSPRASTNAYEQYF
.,TRBV4-2,CASSDAPRGDPAPNF
.,TRBV6-1,CASSRDMQNTEAFF
few,TRBV5-1,CASSPGQGLGYTF
many,TRBV9,CASSVGDRESEQFF
many,TRBV12-3/TRBV12-4,CASSTTGTGEYEQYF
few,TRBV27,CASSPLGGSFYEQYF
few,TRBV20-1,CSARGTVHSGQVDVQFF
.,TRBV9,CASSVTGQGLYEQYF
.,TRBV9,CASSARLEPYLQYF
many,TRBV4-1,CASSQGRTSPRYF
few,TRBV5-1,CASSWTGGSYEQYF
few,TRBV27,CASSLWTSGSSYNEQFF
few,TRBV12-3/TRBV12-4,CASSFSGQRNTEAFF
few,TRBV5-1,CAVIRSAFF
.,TRBV6-5,CASSYSTGSEQFF
.,TRBV12-3/TRBV12-4,CASSLVPDYTEAFF
many,TRBV4-1,CASSPGTEHNEQFF
many,TRBV7-2,CASSLYRVSYEQYF
.,TRBV7-8,CASSLTRHGTGDTGELFF
many,TRBV7-8,CASSMGQGMTYEQYF
.,TRBV20-1,CSADTAGTSGGYNEQFF
few,TRBV16,CASSQGGRAYSNQPQHF
many,TRBV10-3,CAISDSGISTDTQYF
.,TRBV29-1,CSVAGPGVYEQYF
.,TRBV27,CASSHRDYNEQFF
.,TRBV5-1,CASNSVGGLNEQFF
many,TRBV28,CASSSSLWGRNEQFF
few,TRBV6-1,CASSEWTGGTGELFF
few,TRBV12-3/TRBV12-4,CASSPWEGPAQYF
.,TRBV7-6,CASSLGRPDTQYF
.,TRBV7-8,CASSLALLIGGPYEQYF
few,TRBV28,CASSFSASGSDWYEQYF
many,TRBV3-1,CASSQELRELDEQYF
.,TRBV28,CASRNIPGQGFNTGELFF
.,TRBV27,CASSFASGMIHEQFF
.,TRBV19,CASSFGTANEQYF
few,TRBV4-3,CASSQDLGFRNEQFF
.,TRBV12-3/TRBV12-4,CASNTQGHYGYTF
few,TRBV4-2,CASSQEYRGSSYEQYF
.,TRBV24-1,CATGLKETQYF
.,TRBV6-5,CASGQDYEQYF
.,TRBV12-3/TRBV12-4,CASSGGQGDNQPQHF
few,TRBV10-3,CAISGRLGTPRAGELFF
few,TRBV20-1,CSARWLAGGPLGNEQFF
.,TRBV6-2/TRBV6-3,CASSYRLSSYNEQFF
.,TRBV12-3/TRBV12-4,CASSLADRYNEQFF